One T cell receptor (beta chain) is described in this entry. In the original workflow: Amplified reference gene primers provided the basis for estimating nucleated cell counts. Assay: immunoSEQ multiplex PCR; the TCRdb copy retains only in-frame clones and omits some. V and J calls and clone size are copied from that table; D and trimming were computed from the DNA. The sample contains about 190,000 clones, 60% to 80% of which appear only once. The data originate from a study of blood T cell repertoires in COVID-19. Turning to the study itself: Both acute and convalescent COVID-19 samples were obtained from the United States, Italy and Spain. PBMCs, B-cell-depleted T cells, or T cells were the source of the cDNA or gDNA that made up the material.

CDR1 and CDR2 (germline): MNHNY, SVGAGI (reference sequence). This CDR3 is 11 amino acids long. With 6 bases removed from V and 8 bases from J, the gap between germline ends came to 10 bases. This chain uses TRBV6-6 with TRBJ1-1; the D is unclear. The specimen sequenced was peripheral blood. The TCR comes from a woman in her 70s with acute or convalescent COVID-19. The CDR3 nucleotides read TGTGCCAGCAGCCTTCGGGAGGAAGCTTTCTTT. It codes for CASSLREEAFF.